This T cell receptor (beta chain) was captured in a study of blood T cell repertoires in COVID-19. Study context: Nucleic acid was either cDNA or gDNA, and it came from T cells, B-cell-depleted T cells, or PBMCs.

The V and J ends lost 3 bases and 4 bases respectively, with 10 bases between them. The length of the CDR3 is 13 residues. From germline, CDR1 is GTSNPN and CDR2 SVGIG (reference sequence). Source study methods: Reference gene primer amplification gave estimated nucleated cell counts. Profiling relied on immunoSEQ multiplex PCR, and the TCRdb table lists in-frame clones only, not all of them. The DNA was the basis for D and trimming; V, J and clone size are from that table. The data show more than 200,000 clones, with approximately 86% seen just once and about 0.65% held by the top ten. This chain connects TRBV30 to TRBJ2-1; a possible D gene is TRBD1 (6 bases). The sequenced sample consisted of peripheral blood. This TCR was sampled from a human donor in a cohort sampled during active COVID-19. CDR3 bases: TGTGCCTGGAGACAGGGTTCGTACAATGAGCAGTTCTTC. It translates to CAWRQGSYNEQFF.